One and the same sample provided the 22 T cell receptor beta chains below, sequenced in a study of T-cell memory formation after mild COVID-19. MiXCR, applied by TCRdb to the 5' RACE reads, yields one record per CDR3 protein. The sample has around 340,000 distinct CDR3 sequences; approximately 15% are singletons. Sequencing was done on a sample of PBMCs or a T cell subset sorted from them (not recorded which). The receptors derive from a man younger than 35 who had mild COVID-19 (a few samples of this study predate the infection). Cell type and time point are not known.

This clonotype has more than one count but fewer than ten. The chain uses TRBV5-6 and TRBJ2-5, with D perhaps being TRBD1 or TRBD2 (5 bases each). Trimming removed 2 bases from V and 3 bases from J, with 8 bases in between. This CDR3 contains 13 residues. Germline-derived CDR1 and CDR2 are SGHDT and YYEEEE. The CDR3 sequence is CASSFGAKETQYF. The CDR3 DNA reads as TGTGCCAGCAGCTTCGGGGCGAAAGAGACCCAGTACTTC. The variable domain in full, completed from reference TRBV5-6 and TRBJ2-5, reads DAGVTQSPTHLIKTRGQQVTLRCSPKSGHDTVSWYQQALGQGPQFIFQYYEEEERQRGNFPDRFSGHQFPNYSSELNVNALLLGDSALYLCASSFGAKETQYFGPGTRLLVL.

This clonotype has only a few counts. CDR3: CASSYGQEVYGYTF. The CDR3, as DNA: TGTGCCAGCAGTTACGGGCAGGAGGTCTATGGCTACACCTTC. V and J are TRBV6-5 and TRBJ1-2; no clear D gene. The length of the CDR3 is 14 residues. The germline gives CDR1 MNHEY, CDR2 SVGAGI. Trimming removed 2 bases at V and 4 bases at J, with 11 bases between.

This clonotype has just a few counts. The chain joins TRBV12-3 or TRBV12-4 to TRBJ1-2; 7 bases match TRBD1. The trim removed 5 bases at V and 0 bases at J, leaving 9 bases unmatched. This CDR3 spans 16 amino acids. In DNA, the CDR3 is TGTGCCAGCAGTCGCCTCCGGGACAGAGCTAACTATGGCTACACCTTC. Translating it yields CASSRLRDRANYGYTF.

This chain uses TRBV7-8 with TRBJ1-5; D gene uncertain. From germline, CDR1 is SGHVS and CDR2 FQNEAQ. V was pared by 3 bases and J by 3 bases, with 18 bases between. The CDR3 runs to 17 residues. The CDR3 spells CASSLHTGIYYNQPQHF. CDR3 in DNA: TGTGCCAGCAGCTTGCATACCGGGATTTACTACAATCAGCCCCAGCATTTT. Looking up the rest from reference TRBV7-8 and TRBJ1-5 gives the full variable domain: GAGVSQSPRYKVAKRGQDVALRCDPISGHVSLFWYQQALGQGPEFLTYFQNEAQLDKSGLPSDRFFAERPEGSVSTLKIQRTQQEDSAVYLCASSLHTGIYYNQPQHFGDGTRLSIL.

The CDR3 nucleotides read TGCGCCAGCAGCCAAGAAGCGGGGGACTCCTACAATGAGCAGTTCTTC. This gives the protein CASSQEAGDSYNEQFF. The chain recombines TRBV4-3 with TRBJ2-1; 8 bases align to TRBD2. The ends lost 0 bases at V and 0 bases at J; junction bases unmatched: 1. This CDR3 is built from 16 residues. Looked up from germline, CDR1 is LGHNA and CDR2 is YSLEER.

This clonotype has more than one count but fewer than ten. J is TRBJ1-5 and V is TRBV15; D unclear. CDR3 length: 15 amino acids. V dropped 0 bases and J dropped 4 bases, with 10 bases sitting between them. CDR1 is LNHNV and CDR2 is YYDKDF in the germline V gene (reference sequence). The CDR3: CATSRDRRRNQPQHF. The CDR3 region has the DNA TGTGCCACCAGCAGAGATCGCAGGAGGAATCAGCCCCAGCATTTT. The variable domain in full, with the rest retrieved from reference TRBV15 and TRBJ1-5, is DAMVIQNPRYQVTQFGKPVTLSCSQTLNHNVMYWYQQKSSQAPKLLFHYYDKDFNNEADTPDNFQSRRPNTSFCFLDIRSPGLGDTAMYLCATSRDRRRNQPQHFGDGTRLSIL.

This clonotype was seen more than once but under ten times. V is TRBV28 and J is TRBJ2-3; possibly TRBD2 for D (5 bases). Germline CDR1 is MDHEN and CDR2 is SYDVKM. Deletions cut 4 bases from V and 1 base from J, with 18 bases between. The CDR3 covers 17 residues. The CDR3, as DNA: TGTGCCAGCAGTTCGTTTTCTGGCCGGGGAGGCACAGATACGCAGTATTTT. Translation gives CASSSFSGRGGTDTQYF.

This clonotype was picked up a small number of times. The chain carries TRBV2 and TRBJ2-1; 12 nucleotides agree with TRBD2. The CDR3 runs to 17 residues. With 4 bases clipped from V and 0 bases from J, the junction kept 4 bases outside the gene matches. Germline V CDR1 and CDR2: SNHLY, FYNNEI. The CDR3 loop is CASSVVLAGGSYNEQFF. The CDR3 DNA reads as TGTGCCAGCAGTGTCGTACTAGCGGGGGGCTCCTACAATGAGCAGTTCTTC.

The V call is TRBV6-2 or TRBV6-3, the J call TRBJ2-7, with TRBD2 as a possible D gene (6 bases). V lost 5 bases and J lost 5, with 16 bases in between. The CDR3 totals 14 residues. Germline V gene data show CDR1 as MNHEY and CDR2 as SVGEGT. DNA for the CDR3: TGTGCCAGCAGTGGGAGGCCTCACTCGAACGAGCAGTACTTC. This gives the protein CASSGRPHSNEQYF.

This rearrangement joins TRBV2 to TRBJ2-3; TRBD2 aligns across 8 bases. CDR3 length equals 18 residues. V lost 4 bases and J lost 2; bases outside the gene matches: 14. Germline CDR1 and CDR2: SNHLY and FYNNEI. CDR3 in amino acids: CASSVHREKREFTDTQYF. The DNA of the CDR3 is TGTGCCAGCAGTGTCCACAGGGAGAAGCGGGAGTTCACAGATACGCAGTATTTT.

This clonotype was seen more than once but under ten times. This rearrangement joins TRBV12-3 or TRBV12-4 to TRBJ1-2; unclear D gene. The CDR3 loop spans 12 amino acids. Trimming left V 2 bases short and J 8 bases short, with 9 bases between. Written as DNA, the CDR3 is TGTGCCAGCAGTTTATATCGGGAGGGCTACACCTTC. Translation: CASSLYREGYTF.

This clonotype was seen a handful of times. The chain employs TRBV7-9 and TRBJ1-5, with TRBD1 matching 9 bases. The CDR3 is 17 residues long. Trimming took 0 bases from V and 1 from J; bases not matched to a gene: 4. Germline V gene sequence: CDR1 SEHNR, CDR2 FQNEAQ (reference sequence). The CDR3, as DNA: TGTGCCAGCAGCTTAGCGGGACAGGGTCGGAGCAATCAGCCCCAGCATTTT. As protein: CASSLAGQGRSNQPQHF.

This clonotype has more than one count but fewer than ten. The chain uses TRBV18 and TRBJ2-7; 7 bases match TRBD1. The CDR3 has 19 residues. CDR1 KGHSH and CDR2 LQKENI come from the germline V gene. With V trimmed by 5 bases and J by 2 bases, 21 bases remained unmatched. The DNA for the CDR3 is TGTGCCAGCTCATCCAAGGCCCGCTTAACGACAGGGATCCCCTACGAGCAGTACTTC. Protein sequence: CASSSKARLTTGIPYEQYF.

This clonotype occurred a few times. The CDR3 spells CASSLVGTVENIQYF. CDR3 sequence (DNA): TGTGCCAGCAGCTTAGTCGGGACAGTTGAGAACATTCAGTACTTC. The rearrangement uses TRBV7-2 and TRBJ2-4, with 7 bases fitting TRBD1. The length of the CDR3 is 15 residues. The V gene's germline CDR1 is SGHTA and CDR2 FQGNSA. Unmatched junction bases numbered 7, after V lost 1 base and J lost 7 bases. Filled out from reference TRBV7-2 and TRBJ2-4, the complete variable domain reads GAGVSQSPSNKVTEKGKDVELRCDPISGHTALYWYRQSLGQGLEFLIYFQGNSAPDKSGLPSDRFSAERTGGSVSTLTIQRTQQEDSAVYLCASSLVGTVENIQYFGAGTRLSVL.

This clonotype was counted only a few times. This chain uses TRBV5-1 with TRBJ2-5; 9 bases agree with TRBD2. The J segment lost 5 bases and the V segment lost 4 bases, leaving 3 bases of the junction unmatched. Per the germline V gene, CDR1 is SGHRS and CDR2 is YFSETQ. The CDR3 is made up of 13 amino acids. The CDR3 coding sequence is TGCGCCAGCAGCCGCGGGAGGGATGAGACCCAGTACTTC. Translation: CASSRGRDETQYF.

This clonotype occurred a few times. The chain couples TRBV6-5 to TRBJ1-1; 8 bases line up with TRBD1. This CDR3 comprises 15 residues. The germline V gene has CDR1 MNHEY and CDR2 SVGAGI. After removal of 5 bases from V and 1 base from J, the junction contained 6 bases not matched to a gene. The CDR3 region is CASSNSGTGNTEAFF. CDR3 in DNA: TGTGCCAGCAGTAATTCCGGGACAGGGAACACTGAAGCTTTCTTT.

In this sample, this clonotype turned up many times. The CDR3 DNA reads TGTGCCACCCAAGGTGGGGGCTACTATGGCTACACCTTC. Translating it yields CATQGGGYYGYTF. The chain links TRBV2 to TRBJ1-2, with D maybe TRBD1 (6 bases). Germline loops: CDR1 SNHLY, CDR2 FYNNEI. CDR3 length equals 13 residues. Trimming removed 10 bases at V and 3 bases at J, with 15 bases between.

The V gene is TRBV7-2, the J gene TRBJ2-2; D is possibly TRBD1 or TRBD2 (6 bases each). The CDR3 runs to 16 residues. The germline CDR1 and CDR2 sequences are SGHTA and FQGNSA. Trimming pared 2 bases from V and 4 bases from J, leaving 14 bases between. As DNA, the CDR3 is TGTGCCAGCAGCTTACAGTCCGGGGGCGTCACCGGGGAGCTGTTTTTT. This gives the protein CASSLQSGGVTGELFF.

This clonotype appeared a few times. The V gene is TRBV24-1, the J gene TRBJ2-1; D might be TRBD1 (6 bases). The CDR3 length is 13 residues. V lost 3 bases and J lost 9, with 11 bases in between. The germline CDR1 and CDR2 sequences are KGHDR and SFDVKD. The CDR3 DNA sequence: TGTGCCACCAGTGATCAAATAGGGGGTGAGCAGTTCTTC. Its translation is CATSDQIGGEQFF.

The chain is built from TRBV5-1 and TRBJ2-1; D not resolved. The CDR3 length is 11 residues. V shed 7 bases and J shed 6 bases, with 8 bases lying between them. Germline V gives CDR1 SGHRS, CDR2 YFSETQ. CDR3 loop: CASGGSNEQFF. As DNA, the CDR3 is TGCGCCAGCGGCGGAAGCAATGAGCAGTTCTTC.

The rearrangement joins TRBV12-3 or TRBV12-4 to TRBJ2-5; the D is unclear. V gave up 6 bases and J gave up 2 bases, with 13 bases separating them. The CDR3 is made up of 14 amino acids. The CDR3: CASSLNGEQETQYF. CDR3 in DNA: TGTGCCAGCAGCCTAAATGGGGAACAAGAGACCCAGTACTTC.

This clonotype was seen at least ten times. The chain links TRBV12-3 or TRBV12-4 to TRBJ1-2, with D possibly TRBD1 on 6 matching bases. The germline V and J ends were trimmed by 6 bases and 7 bases, with 12 bases remaining between them. The CDR3 spans 12 residues. CDR3 in DNA: TGTGCCAGCAGACAGGGCTCTCGTGGCTACACCTTC. It is translated as CASRQGSRGYTF.